This T cell receptor beta chain is from a study of T cells in Graves' hyperthyroidism and ophthalmopathy. Study results and caveats: For ophthalmopathy, model prediction preceded onset by a median 6.5 months.

Many counts were recorded for this clonotype. As yet, its antigen is unknown. What was amplified from RNA transcripts were TCR beta CDR3 regions. The HTBI primer set served for first-round RT-PCR of the TCR CDR3. TCRdb reanalysed the multiplex PCR reads using MiXCR and keeps one entry per CDR3 protein. This table has around 520,000 distinct CDR3 sequences, 13% to 15% appearing once. From germline, CDR1 is KGHSH and CDR2 LQKENI. This CDR3 is built from 18 residues. V shed 3 bases, J shed 2 bases, and the junction held 5 bases outside the gene matches. The sample was blood. The chain links TRBV18 to TRBJ2-2, with 14 positions matching TRBD2. This TCR came from a woman younger than 30 with Graves' hyperthyroidism. CDR3 coding DNA: TGTGCCAGCTCACCGTGGACTAGCGGGAGGTCCAACACCGGGGAGCTGTTTTTT. It yields the protein CASSPWTSGRSNTGELFF.